Only a few counts were recorded for the clone carrying this T cell receptor beta chain. What it recognizes is unknown. Barcoded TCR alpha and TCR beta cDNA libraries with UMIs came from 5'RACE using constant-segment primers. TCRdb processed the 5' RACE reads anew with MiXCR; each CDR3 protein has one entry. The sample shows fewer than 700,000 distinct CDR3 sequences, approximately 18% of them seen only once. Trimming stripped 2 bases from V and 4 bases from J, with 11 bases between. CDR3 length equals 14 residues. Germline CDR1 reads SGHTA; CDR2 reads FQGNSA. The entry originates in a study of T-cell memory formation after mild COVID-19. Study-wide context: Largely donor-specific TCR clusters were found. Overall study findings and caveats: Later expanders leaned CD4+, whereas clones that contracted between day 15 and 85 were balanced CD4/CD8.

This sequence was found in an adult woman who had mild COVID-19 (a few samples of this study predate the infection). Cell type and time point are not known. Sequenced: PBMCs or a T cell subset sorted from them (not recorded which). The rearrangement joins TRBV7-2 to TRBJ2-5; a weak D match, TRBD1 (5 bases). Written as DNA, the CDR3 is TGTGCCAGCAGCTTATCGGCAGGGATAGAGACCCAGTACTTC. This codes for CASSLSAGIETQYF.